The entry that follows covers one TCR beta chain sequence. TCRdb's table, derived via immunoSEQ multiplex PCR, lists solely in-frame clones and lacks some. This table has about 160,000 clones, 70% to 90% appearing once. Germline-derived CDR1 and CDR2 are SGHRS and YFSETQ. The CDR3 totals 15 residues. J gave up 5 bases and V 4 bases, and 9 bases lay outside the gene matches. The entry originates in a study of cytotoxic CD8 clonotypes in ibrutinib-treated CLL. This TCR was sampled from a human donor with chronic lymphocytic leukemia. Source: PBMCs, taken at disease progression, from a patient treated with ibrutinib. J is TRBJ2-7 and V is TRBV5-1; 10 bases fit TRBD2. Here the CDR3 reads CASSLSPSGSNEQYF. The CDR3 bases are TGCGCCAGCAGCCTTTCTCCTAGCGGGAGTAACGAGCAGTACTTC. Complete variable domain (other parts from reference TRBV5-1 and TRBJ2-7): KAGVTQTPRYLIKTRGQQVTLSCSPISGHRSVSWYQQTPGQGLQFLFEYFSETQRNKGNFPGRFSGRQFSNSRSEMNVSTLELGDSALYLCASSLSPSGSNEQYFGPGTRLTVT.